This T cell receptor beta chain was recovered during a study of tissue T cells after allogeneic stem cell transplantation. Clones were read by immunoSEQ multiplex PCR, and TCRdb kept only the in-frame ones, dropping some. This table has a few thousand clones, approximately 51% appearing once. Time point meaning: mouse harvest day 14 after allogeneic transplant. Mouse grafts combined 10^7 T-cell-depleted bone marrow cells with 10^6 splenic CD5+ T cells. This mouse GVHD model was MHC-mismatched B6 to BALB/c, profiled day 7 or 14. Whole-study results and caveats: Anatomically similar tissues had similar TCR repertoires within each patient.

This clone has more than one count but fewer than ten. Its specificity is not known. Germline and genes: mouse. The read ends 1 residue before the CDR3 terminus; that terminus is restored from the germline J gene. The germline CDR1 and CDR2 sequences are KGHPV and FQNQEV (reference sequence). The CDR3 extends over 13 amino acids. The ends lost 4 bases at V and 6 bases at J; junction bases unmatched: 3. The V call is TRBV26, the J call TRBJ2-5; 8 bases align to TRBD2. Sequences were obtained from gut tissue. The TCR was taken from a female BALB/c mouse given C57BL/6 T cells with graft-versus-host disease after an allogeneic hematopoietic cell transplant. CDR3 DNA, as far as it was read: TGTGCCAGCAGTCGGGGGGGCGCGGACACCCAGTAC. Translated: CASSRGGADTQY. The entire CDR3 protein reads CASSRGGADTQYF.